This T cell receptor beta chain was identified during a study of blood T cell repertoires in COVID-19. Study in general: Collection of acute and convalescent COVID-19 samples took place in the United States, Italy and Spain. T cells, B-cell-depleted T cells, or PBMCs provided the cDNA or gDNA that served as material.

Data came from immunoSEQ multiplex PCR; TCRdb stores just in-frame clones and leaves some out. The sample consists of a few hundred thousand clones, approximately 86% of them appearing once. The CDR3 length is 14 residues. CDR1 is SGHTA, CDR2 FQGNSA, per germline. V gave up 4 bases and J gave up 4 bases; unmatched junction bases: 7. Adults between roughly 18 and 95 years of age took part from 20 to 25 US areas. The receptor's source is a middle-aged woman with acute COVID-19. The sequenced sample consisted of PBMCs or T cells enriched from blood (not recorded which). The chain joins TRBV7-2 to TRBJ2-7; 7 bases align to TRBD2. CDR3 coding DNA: TGTGCCAGCAGCTCCCGGGACTACCCTTACGAGCAGTACTTC. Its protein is CASSSRDYPYEQYF.